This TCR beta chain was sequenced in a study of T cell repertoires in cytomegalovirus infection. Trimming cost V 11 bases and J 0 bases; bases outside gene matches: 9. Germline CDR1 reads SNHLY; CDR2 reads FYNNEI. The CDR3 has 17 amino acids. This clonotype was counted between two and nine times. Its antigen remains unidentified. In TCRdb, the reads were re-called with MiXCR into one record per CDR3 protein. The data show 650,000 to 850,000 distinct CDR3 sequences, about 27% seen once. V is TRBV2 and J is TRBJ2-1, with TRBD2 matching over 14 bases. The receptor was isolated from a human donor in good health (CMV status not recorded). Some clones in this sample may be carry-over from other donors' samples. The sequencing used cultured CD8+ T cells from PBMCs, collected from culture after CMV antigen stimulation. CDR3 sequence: CAGRLAGGRSSYNEQFF. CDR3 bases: TGTGCCGGAAGACTAGCGGGGGGGAGGAGCTCCTACAATGAGCAGTTCTTC. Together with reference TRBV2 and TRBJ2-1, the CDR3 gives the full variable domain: EPEVTQTPSHQVTQMGQEVILRCVPISNHLYFYWYRQILGQKVEFLVSFYNNEISEKSEIFDDQFSVERPDGSNFTLKIRSTKLEDSAMYFCAGRLAGGRSSYNEQFFGPGTRLTVL.